This TCR beta chain was observed in a study of cytotoxic CD8 clonotypes in ibrutinib-treated CLL. Findings and limits, study-wide: Clonality was higher at baseline than in age-matched healthy donors and tracked circulating CD8+ T-cell counts.

A remark on this clone: Its target is unknown.

CDR1 and CDR2 from the germline V gene are MDHEN and SYDVKM. The CDR3 extends over 15 amino acids. V trimming: 1 base; J trimming: 2 bases; junction bases outside the gene matches: 3. TCRdb keeps only in-frame clones here, not all; method: immunoSEQ multiplex PCR. Of about 300,000 clones listed, 65% to 85% were seen once; the top ten hold about 5.8%. The specimen comprised PBMCs, sampled at disease progression, from a patient treated with ibrutinib. The chain couples TRBV28 to TRBJ2-5, with 8 positions matching TRBD2. This TCR came from a human donor with chronic lymphocytic leukemia. CDR3 nucleotide sequence: TGTGCCAGCAGTTTATTGGCGGGGGGTCAAGAGACCCAGTACTTC. Its protein product is CASSLLAGGQETQYF.